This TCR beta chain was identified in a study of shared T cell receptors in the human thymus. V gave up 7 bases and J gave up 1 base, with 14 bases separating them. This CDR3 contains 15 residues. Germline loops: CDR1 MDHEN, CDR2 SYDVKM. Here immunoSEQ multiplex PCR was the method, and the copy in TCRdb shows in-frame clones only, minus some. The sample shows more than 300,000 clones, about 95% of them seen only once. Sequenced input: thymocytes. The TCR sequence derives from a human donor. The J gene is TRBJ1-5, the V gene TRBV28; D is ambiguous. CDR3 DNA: TGTGCCAGCACGCGCCGGTTAGGGAGCAATCAGCCCCAGCATTTT. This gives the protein CASTRRLGSNQPQHF.